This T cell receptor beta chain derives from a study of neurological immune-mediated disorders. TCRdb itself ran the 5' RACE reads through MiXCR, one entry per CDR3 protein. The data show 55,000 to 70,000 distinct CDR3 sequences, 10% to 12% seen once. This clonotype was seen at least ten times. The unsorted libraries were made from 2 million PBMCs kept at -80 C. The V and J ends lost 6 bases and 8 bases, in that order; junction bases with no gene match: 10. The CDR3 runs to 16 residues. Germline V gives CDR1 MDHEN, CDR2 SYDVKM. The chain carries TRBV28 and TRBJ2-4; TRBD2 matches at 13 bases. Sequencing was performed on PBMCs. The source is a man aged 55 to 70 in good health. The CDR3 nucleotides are TGTGCCAGCAGGAAGACTAGCGGGGGGCCCAAGTACATTCAGTACTTC. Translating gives CASRKTSGGPKYIQYF. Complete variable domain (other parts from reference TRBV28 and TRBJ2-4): DVKVTQSSRYLVKRTGEKVFLECVQDMDHENMFWYRQDPGLGLRLIYFSYDVKMKEKGDIPEGYSVSREKKERFSLILESASTNQTSMYLCASRKTSGGPKYIQYFGAGTRLSVL.